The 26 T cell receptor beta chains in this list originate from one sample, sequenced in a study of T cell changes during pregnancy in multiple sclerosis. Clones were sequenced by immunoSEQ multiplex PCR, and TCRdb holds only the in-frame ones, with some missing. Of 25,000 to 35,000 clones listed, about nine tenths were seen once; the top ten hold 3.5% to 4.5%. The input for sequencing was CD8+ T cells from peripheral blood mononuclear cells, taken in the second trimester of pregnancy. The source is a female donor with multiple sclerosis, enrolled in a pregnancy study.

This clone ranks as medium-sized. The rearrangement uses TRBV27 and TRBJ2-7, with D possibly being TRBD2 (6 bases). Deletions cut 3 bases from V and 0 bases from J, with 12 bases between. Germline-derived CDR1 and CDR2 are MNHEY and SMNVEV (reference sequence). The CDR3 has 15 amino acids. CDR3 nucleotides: TGTGCCAGCAGTTTTGGAGGGCCAAGCTCCTACGAGCAGTACTTC. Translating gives CASSFGGPSSYEQYF.

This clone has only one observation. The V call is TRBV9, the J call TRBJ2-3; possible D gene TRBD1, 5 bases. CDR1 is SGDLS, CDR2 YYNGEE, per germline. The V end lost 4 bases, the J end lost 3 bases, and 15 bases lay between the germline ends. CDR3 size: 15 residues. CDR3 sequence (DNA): TGTGCCAGCAGCCCCTGGGGCAGACCTACAGATACGCAGTATTTT. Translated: CASSPWGRPTDTQYF.

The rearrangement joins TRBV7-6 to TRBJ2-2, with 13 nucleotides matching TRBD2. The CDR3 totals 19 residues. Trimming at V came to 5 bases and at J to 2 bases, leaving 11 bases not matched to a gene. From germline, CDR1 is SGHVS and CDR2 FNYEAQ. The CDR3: CASSPRLAGGVFNTGELFF. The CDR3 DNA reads TGTGCCAGCAGCCCCCGACTAGCGGGAGGAGTATTTAACACCGGGGAGCTGTTTTTT.

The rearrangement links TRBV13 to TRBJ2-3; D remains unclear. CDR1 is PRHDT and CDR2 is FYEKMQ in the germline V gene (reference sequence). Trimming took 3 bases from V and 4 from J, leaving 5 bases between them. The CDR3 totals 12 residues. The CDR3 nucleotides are TGTGCCAGCAGCTTCGGGTCAGATACGCAGTATTTT. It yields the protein CASSFGSDTQYF.

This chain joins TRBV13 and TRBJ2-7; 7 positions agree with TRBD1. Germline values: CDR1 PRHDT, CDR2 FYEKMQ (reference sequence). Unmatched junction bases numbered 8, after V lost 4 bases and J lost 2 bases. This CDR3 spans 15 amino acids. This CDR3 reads CASSSLGTAAYEQYF. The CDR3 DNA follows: TGTGCCAGCAGCTCCCTCGGGACAGCAGCCTACGAGCAGTACTTC.

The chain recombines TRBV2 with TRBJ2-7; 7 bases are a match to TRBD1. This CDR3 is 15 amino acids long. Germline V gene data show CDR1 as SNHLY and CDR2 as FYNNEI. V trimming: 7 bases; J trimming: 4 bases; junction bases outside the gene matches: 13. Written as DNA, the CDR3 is TGTGCCAGCAAGGCGGGTCGACAGGGTGTATACGAGCAGTACTTC. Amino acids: CASKAGRQGVYEQYF.

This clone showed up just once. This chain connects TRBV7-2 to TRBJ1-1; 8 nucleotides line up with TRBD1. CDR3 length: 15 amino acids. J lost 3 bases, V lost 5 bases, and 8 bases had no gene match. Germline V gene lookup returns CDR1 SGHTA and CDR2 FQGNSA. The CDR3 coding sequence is TGTGCCAGCAGCCCGCAGGGGGCGCGATACACTGAAGCTTTCTTT. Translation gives CASSPQGARYTEAFF.

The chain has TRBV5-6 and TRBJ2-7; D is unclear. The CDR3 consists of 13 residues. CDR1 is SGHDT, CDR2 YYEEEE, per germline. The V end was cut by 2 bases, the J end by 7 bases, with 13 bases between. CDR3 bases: TGTGCCAGCAGCTTAGGAGCGTCTTGGGAGCAGTACTTC. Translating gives CASSLGASWEQYF.

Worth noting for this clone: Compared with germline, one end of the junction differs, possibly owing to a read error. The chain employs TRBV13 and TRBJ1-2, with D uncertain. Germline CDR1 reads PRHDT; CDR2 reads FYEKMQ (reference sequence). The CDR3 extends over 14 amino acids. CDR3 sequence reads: CTSSLSGANYGYTF. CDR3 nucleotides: TGTACCAGCAGCTTAAGCGGGGCTAACTATGGCTACACCTTC.

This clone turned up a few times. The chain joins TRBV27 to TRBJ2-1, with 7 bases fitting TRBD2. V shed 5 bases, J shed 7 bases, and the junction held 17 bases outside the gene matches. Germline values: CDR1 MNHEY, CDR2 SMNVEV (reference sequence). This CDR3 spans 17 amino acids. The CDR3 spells CASSPSPGGSPRNEQFF. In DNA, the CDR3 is TGTGCCAGCAGTCCTTCCCCGGGCGGGAGCCCTAGGAATGAGCAGTTCTTC.

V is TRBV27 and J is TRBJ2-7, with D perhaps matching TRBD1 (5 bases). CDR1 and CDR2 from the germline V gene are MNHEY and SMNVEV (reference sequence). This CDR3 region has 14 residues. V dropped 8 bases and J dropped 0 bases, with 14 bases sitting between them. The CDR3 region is CASAVGRSSYEQYF. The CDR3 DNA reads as TGTGCCAGCGCTGTGGGGCGTAGCTCCTACGAGCAGTACTTC.

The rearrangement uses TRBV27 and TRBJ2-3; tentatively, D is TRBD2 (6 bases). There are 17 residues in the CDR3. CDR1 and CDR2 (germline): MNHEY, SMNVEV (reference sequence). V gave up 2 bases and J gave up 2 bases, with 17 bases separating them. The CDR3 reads CASSLRPTGLTTDTQYF. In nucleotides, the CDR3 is TGTGCCAGCAGTTTACGACCTACGGGACTTACCACAGATACGCAGTATTTT.

CDR3 DNA sequence: TGTGCCAGCAGCCCCCTCTGGGAGCGGGAGGGCACCGGGGAGCTGTTTTTT. It encodes CASSPLWEREGTGELFF. The V and J genes are TRBV7-6 and TRBJ2-2, with 10 bases lining up with TRBD2. This CDR3 is 17 amino acids long. V trimming: 5 bases; J trimming: 4 bases; junction bases outside the gene matches: 10. Germline CDR1 is SGHVS and CDR2 is FNYEAQ.

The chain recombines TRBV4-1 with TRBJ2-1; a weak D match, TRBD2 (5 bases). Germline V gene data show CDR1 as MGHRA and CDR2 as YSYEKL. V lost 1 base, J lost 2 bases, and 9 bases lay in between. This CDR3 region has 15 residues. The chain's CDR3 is CASSQVALPYNEQFF. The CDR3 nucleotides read TGCGCCAGCAGCCAAGTAGCGTTACCCTACAATGAGCAGTTCTTC.

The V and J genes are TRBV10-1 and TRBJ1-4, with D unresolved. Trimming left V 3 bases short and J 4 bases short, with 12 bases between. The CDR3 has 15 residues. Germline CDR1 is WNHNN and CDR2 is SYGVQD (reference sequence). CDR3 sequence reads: CASSEVRADNEKLFF. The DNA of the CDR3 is TGCGCCAGCAGTGAAGTGAGGGCTGATAATGAAAAACTGTTTTTT.

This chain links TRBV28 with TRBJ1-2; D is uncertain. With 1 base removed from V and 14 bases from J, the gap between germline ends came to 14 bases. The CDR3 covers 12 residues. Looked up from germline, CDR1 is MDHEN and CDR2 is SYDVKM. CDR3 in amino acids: CASSLYKQSRTF. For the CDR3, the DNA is TGTGCCAGCAGTTTATATAAACAGTCTCGAACCTTC.

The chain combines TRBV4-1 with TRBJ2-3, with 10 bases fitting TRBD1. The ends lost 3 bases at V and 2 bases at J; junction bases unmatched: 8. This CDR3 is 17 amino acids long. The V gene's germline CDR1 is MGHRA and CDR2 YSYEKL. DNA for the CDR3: TGCGCCAGCAGCCACGACCGACAGGGGGCCGTCACAGATACGCAGTATTTT. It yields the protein CASSHDRQGAVTDTQYF.

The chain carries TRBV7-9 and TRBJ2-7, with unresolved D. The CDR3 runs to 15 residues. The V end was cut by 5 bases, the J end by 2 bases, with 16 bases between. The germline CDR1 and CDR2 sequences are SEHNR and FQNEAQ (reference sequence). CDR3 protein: CASSLTESLTYEQYF. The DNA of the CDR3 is TGTGCCAGCAGCCTCACAGAATCCTTAACCTACGAGCAGTACTTC.

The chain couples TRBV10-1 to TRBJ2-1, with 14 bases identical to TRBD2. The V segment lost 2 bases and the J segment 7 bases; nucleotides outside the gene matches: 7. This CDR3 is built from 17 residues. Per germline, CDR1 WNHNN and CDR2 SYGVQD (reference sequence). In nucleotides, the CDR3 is TGCGCCAGCAGTGAGCCGGGACTAGCGGGAGTGGGGAATGAGCAGTTCTTC. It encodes CASSEPGLAGVGNEQFF.

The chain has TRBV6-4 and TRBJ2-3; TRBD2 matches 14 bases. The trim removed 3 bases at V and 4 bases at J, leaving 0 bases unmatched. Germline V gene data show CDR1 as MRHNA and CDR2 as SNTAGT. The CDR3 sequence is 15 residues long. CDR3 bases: TGTGCCAGCAGTGAGACTAGCGGGAGGGCAGATACGCAGTATTTT. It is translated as CASSETSGRADTQYF.

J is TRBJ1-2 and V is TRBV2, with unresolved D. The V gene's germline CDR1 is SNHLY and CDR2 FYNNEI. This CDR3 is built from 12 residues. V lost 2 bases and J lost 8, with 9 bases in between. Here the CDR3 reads CASSERENGYTF. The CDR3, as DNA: TGTGCCAGCAGTGAAAGGGAGAACGGCTACACCTTC.

The CDR3 nucleotides read TGCGCCAGCAGTGAGTCCTGGGAGGGCCGGAATGAGCAGTTCTTC. This gives the protein CASSESWEGRNEQFF. The J gene is TRBJ2-1, the V gene TRBV10-2; 7 positions agree with TRBD2. The J segment lost 7 bases and the V segment lost 0 bases, leaving 6 bases of the junction unmatched. Looked up from germline, CDR1 is WSHSY and CDR2 is SAAADI. The CDR3 contains 15 residues.

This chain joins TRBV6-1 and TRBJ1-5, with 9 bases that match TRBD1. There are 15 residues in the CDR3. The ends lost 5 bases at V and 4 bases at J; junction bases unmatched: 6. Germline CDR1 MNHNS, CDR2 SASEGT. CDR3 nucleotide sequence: TGTGCCAGCAGTCCCCGGGACAGGGAGAATCAGCCCCAGCATTTT. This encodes CASSPRDRENQPQHF.

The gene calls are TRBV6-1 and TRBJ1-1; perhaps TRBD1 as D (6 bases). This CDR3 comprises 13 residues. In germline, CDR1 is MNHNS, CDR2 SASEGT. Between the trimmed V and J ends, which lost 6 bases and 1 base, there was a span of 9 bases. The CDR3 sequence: CASSSDRNTEAFF. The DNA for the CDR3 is TGTGCCAGCAGCTCGGACAGGAACACTGAAGCTTTCTTT.

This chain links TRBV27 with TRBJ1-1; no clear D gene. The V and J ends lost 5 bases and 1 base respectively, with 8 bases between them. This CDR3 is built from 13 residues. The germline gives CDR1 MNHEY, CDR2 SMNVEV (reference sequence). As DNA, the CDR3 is TGTGCCAGCAGTATAAGACAGAACACTGAAGCTTTCTTT. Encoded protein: CASSIRQNTEAFF.

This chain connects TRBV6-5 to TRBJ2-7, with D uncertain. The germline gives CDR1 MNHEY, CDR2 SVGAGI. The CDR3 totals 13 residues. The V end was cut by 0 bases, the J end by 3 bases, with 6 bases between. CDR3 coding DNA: TGTGCCAGCAGTTACTCAGAGGTCTACGAGCAGTACTTC. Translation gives CASSYSEVYEQYF.